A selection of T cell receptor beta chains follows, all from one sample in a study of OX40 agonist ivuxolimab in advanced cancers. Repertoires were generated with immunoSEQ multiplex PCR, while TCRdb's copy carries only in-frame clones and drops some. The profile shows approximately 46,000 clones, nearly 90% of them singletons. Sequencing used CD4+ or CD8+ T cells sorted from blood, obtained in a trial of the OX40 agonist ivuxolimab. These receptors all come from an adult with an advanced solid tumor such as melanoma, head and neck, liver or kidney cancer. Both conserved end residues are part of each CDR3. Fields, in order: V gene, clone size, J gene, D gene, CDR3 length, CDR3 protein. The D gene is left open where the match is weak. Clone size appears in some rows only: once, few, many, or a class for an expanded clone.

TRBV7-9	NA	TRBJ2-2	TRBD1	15	CASKTRDRETGELFF
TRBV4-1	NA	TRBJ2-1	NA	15	CASSQGPEIDNEQFF
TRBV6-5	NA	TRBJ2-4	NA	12	CASSYDKNIQYF
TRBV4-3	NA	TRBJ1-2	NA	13	CASSQEVRSGYTF
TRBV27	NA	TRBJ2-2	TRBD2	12	CASGGNTGELFF
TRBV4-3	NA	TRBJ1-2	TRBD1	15	CASSQGTGDWYGYTF
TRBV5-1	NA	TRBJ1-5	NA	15	CASSLEGPRSQPQHF
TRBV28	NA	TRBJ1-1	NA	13	CASSLGMNTEAFF
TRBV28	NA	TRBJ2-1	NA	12	CASSPRGGEQFF
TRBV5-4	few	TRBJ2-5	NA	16	CASSLLDDGGKETQYF
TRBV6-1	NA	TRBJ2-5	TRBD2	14	CASSEWRGEETQYF
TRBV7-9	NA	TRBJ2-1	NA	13	CASSLASENEQFF
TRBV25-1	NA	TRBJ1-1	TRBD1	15	CASSDRGPGFTEAFF
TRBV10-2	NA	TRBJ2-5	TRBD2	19	CASSESELGTSGVEETQYF
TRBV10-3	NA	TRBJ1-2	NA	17	CAISSSGGSGGNYGYTF
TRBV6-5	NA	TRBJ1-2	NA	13	CAHSWGTNYGYTF
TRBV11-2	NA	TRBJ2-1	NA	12	CASSFRQPEQFF
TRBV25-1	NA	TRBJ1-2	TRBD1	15	CASSEDFGTGKGYTF
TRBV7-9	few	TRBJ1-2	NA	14	CASSLANWPGGYTF
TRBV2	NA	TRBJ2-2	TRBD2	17	CASSDPTSGGPPGELFF
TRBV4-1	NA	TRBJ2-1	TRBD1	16	CASSQVGDRAFNEQFF
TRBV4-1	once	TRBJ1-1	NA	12	CASSQGNTEAFF
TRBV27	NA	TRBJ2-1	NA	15	CASNLQGRGYNEQFF
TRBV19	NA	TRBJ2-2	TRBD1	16	CASSTSGTGNPGELFF
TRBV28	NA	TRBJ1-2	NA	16	CASSFRQQLDIYGYTF
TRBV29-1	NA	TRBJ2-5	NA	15	CSVEDGLGTQETQYF
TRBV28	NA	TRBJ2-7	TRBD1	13	CASSRDRIYEQYF
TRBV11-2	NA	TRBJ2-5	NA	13	CASSLDQRKTQYF
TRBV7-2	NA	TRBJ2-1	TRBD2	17	CASSLGLAGGPRGEQFF
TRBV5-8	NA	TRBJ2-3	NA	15	CASSFSGDETDTQYF
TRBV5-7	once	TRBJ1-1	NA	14	CASSPGAMNTEAFF
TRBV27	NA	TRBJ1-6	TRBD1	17	CASNQLGPTGANSPLHF
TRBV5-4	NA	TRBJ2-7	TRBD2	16	CASSLLSGGQFYEQYF
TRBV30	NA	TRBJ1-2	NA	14	CAYFPGPANYGYTF
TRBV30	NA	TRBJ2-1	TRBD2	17	CAWSVPWVAGRTHEQFF
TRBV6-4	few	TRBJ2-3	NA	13	CASSARPISTQYF
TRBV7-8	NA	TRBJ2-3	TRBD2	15	CASSWTSGESDTQYF
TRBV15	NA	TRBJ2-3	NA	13	CATSREPADTQYF
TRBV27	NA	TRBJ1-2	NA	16	CASSLNSLHGVSGYTF
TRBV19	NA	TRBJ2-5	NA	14	CASSNGDGEETQYF
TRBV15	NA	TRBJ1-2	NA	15	CATSRERQGNYGYTF
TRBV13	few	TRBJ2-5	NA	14	CASTLRGEQETQYF
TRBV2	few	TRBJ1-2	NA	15	CASSEAGGSRYGYTF
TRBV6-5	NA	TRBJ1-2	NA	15	CASSYSPESNYGYTF
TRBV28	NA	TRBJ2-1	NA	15	CASSLGGGPYNEQFF
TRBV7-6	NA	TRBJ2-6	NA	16	CASSLEFSSGANVLTF
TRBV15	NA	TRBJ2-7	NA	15	CATSTVRDKPYEQYF
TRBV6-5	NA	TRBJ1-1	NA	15	CASSYSVFGNTEAFF
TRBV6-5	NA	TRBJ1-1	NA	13	CASSYQRNTEAFF
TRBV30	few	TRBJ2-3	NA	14	CAWSRTGRADTQYF
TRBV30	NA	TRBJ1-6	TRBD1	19	CAWSLRRTGEGSYNSPLHF
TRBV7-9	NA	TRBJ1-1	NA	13	CASSMTANTEAFF
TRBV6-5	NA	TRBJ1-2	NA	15	CATISGSSSFHGYTF